This T cell receptor (beta chain) is from a study of CD8 T cells in Susac syndrome. Random hexamers served to reverse transcribe roughly 0.45 to 1 ug RNA. One entry per CDR3 protein results from TCRdb running MiXCR on the immunoSEQ multiplex PCR reads. The sample records hundreds of thousands of distinct CDR3 sequences, 65% to 90% being singletons. In this sample, this clonotype turned up a few times. Trimming took off 3 bases at V and 1 base at J, with 6 bases between the two ends. CDR1 and CDR2 (germline): SGHDN, FVKESK. CDR3 size: 13 residues. The material sequenced was CD8+ T cells from PBMCs. The receptor's source is a human donor with multiple sclerosis. The rearrangement links TRBV14 to TRBJ1-1, with D uncertain. For the CDR3, the DNA is TGTGCCAGCAGCCACGTCGGGAACACTGAAGCTTTCTTT. It encodes CASSHVGNTEAFF.